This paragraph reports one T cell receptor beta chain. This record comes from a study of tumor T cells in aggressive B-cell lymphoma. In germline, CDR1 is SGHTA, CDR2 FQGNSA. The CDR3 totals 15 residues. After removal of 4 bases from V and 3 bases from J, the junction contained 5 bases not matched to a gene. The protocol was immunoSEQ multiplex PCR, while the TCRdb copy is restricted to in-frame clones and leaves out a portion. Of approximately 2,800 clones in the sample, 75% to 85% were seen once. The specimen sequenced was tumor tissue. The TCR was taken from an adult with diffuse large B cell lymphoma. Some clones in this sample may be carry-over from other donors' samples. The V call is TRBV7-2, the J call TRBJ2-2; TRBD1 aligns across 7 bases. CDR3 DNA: TGTGCCAGCAGCTCCGGACAGGCACACACCGGGGAGCTGTTTTTT. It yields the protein CASSSGQAHTGELFF. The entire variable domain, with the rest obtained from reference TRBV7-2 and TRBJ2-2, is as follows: GAGVSQSPSNKVTEKGKDVELRCDPISGHTALYWYRQSLGQGLEFLIYFQGNSAPDKSGLPSDRFSAERTGGSVSTLTIQRTQQEDSAVYLCASSSGQAHTGELFFGEGSRLTVL.